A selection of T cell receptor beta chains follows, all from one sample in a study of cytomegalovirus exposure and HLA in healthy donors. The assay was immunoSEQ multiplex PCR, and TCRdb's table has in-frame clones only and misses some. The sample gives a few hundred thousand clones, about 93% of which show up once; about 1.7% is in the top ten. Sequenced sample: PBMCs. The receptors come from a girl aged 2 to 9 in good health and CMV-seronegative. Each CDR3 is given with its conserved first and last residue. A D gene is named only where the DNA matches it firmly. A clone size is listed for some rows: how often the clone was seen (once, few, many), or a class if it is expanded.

TGTGCCAGCAGAGGGGACAGCTCCTATAATTCACCCCTCCACTTT	CASRGDSSYNSPLHF	TRBV6-6	TRBJ1-6	NA	TRBD1
TGTGCCAGCAGCCCAACGGGACTAGCGGGAGAGCAGTACTTC	CASSPTGLAGEQYF	TRBV7-7	TRBJ2-7	NA	TRBD2
TGTGCCATCAGGTCGGCGGGCGAGCAGTACTTC	CAIRSAGEQYF	TRBV10-3	TRBJ2-7	NA	NA
TGTGCCTGGAGCGAAGGGGTCCACTTGGGAAACACCATATATTTT	CAWSEGVHLGNTIYF	TRBV30	TRBJ1-3	NA	NA
TGCGCCAGCAGCCAAGGGGCAGTAGTAACTGGGGCCAACGTCCTGACTTTC	CASSQGAVVTGANVLTF	TRBV4-1	TRBJ2-6	NA	NA
TGTGCCACCTGGGACAGGGTTTTGGAGCAGTACTTC	CATWDRVLEQYF	TRBV6-1	TRBJ2-7	NA	TRBD1
TGTGCCAGCAGCCTATTTCACGTGTCTCCTTACGAGCAGTACTTC	CASSLFHVSPYEQYF	TRBV7-6	TRBJ2-7	NA	NA
TGCGCCAGCAGTGACTATAAGGGGGCTCGTGGCACTGAAGCTTTCTTT	CASSDYKGARGTEAFF	TRBV10-2	TRBJ1-1	NA	TRBD1
TGTGCCAGCAGCTACGACACCTACCACGAGCAGTACTTC	CASSYDTYHEQYF	TRBV11-2	TRBJ2-7	NA	NA
TGTGCCAGCAGCAACGGACAGGGGGCAATAACCGGGGAGCTGTTTTTT	CASSNGQGAITGELFF	TRBV5-4	TRBJ2-2	NA	TRBD1
TGTGCCTGGAGTGTACTAATGGAAGAAAAACTGTTTTTT	CAWSVLMEEKLFF	TRBV30	TRBJ1-4	NA	NA
TGTGCCATCGCCCCACATGACAATGAGCAGTTCTTC	CAIAPHDNEQFF	TRBV10-3	TRBJ2-1	NA	NA
TGCAGCGTGGACGGGCTAGCGGGAGGGGAGACCCAGTACTTC	CSVDGLAGGETQYF	TRBV29-1	TRBJ2-5	NA	TRBD2
TGTGCCAGCAGCTTAGAACGCGGGAGGGCCAAGTTCTTC	CASSLERGRAKFF	TRBV11-3	TRBJ2-1	NA	TRBD2
TGTGCCAGCAGCTTGGCCGAGGGCCCGCCCTACGAGCAGTACTTC	CASSLAEGPPYEQYF	TRBV5-5	TRBJ2-7	few	NA
TGCGCCAGCAGCCAAGAGTGGCTAGCGGGAGTCGCCGAGCAGTACTTC	CASSQEWLAGVAEQYF	TRBV4-1	TRBJ2-7	NA	TRBD2
TGTGCCAGCAGCCCCAATGAGGTGTGGCAGTACTTC	CASSPNEVWQYF	TRBV9	TRBJ2-7	NA	NA
TGTGCCAGCAGCTCGCGACAGGGGGCAGGCTATGGCTACACCTTC	CASSSRQGAGYGYTF	TRBV11-2	TRBJ1-2	NA	TRBD1
TGTGCCACCAGCAGAGATTATCGAAGCAGGGGGCCCTACAATGAGCAGTTCTTC	CATSRDYRSRGPYNEQFF	TRBV15	TRBJ2-1	NA	TRBD1
TGCGCCAGCAGCTTAGCGGGGGTCCGTGAGCAGTTCTTC	CASSLAGVREQFF	TRBV10-1	TRBJ2-1	NA	TRBD2
TGTGCCAGCAGCTTAGAGGCGATGGGGCTAGGAGCAGATACGCAGTATTTT	CASSLEAMGLGADTQYF	TRBV7-8	TRBJ2-3	NA	NA
TGTGCCAGCAGTGAACCCAGGGCAAATGGCTACACCTTC	CASSEPRANGYTF	TRBV25-1	TRBJ1-2	NA	NA
TGTGCCACCAGCAGGGACAGAAACAATGAGCAGTTCTTC	CATSRDRNNEQFF	TRBV15	TRBJ2-1	once	NA